The present entry profiles one T cell receptor (beta chain) with its context. The antigen is unknown. Its ends do not fully match the called genes, so a read error is possible. The sample is drawn from a study of shared clonotypes between healthy human individuals. Whole-study results and caveats: Sampling covered blood only; tissue repertoires likely differ.

Every unsorted PBMC PCR replicate was loaded with about 300 ng DNA, around 30,000 T cell genomes. This table comes from immunoSEQ multiplex PCR, and its TCRdb copy is limited to in-frame clones, with some not included. The table has about 470,000 clones, 70% to 80% seen once. This CDR3 region has 11 residues. Per the germline V gene, CDR1 is SGHTA and CDR2 is FQGNSA. Within Nashville, Tennessee resided all donors, each a Caucasian adult. The V gene is TRBV7-2, the J gene TRBJ2-7; D is unresolved. The clonotype originates from a woman in her forties in good health. Some clones in this sample may be carry-over from other donors' samples. The material sequenced was PBMCs. CDR3 amino acids: CASSLGPRAVF. In DNA form, the CDR3 reads TGTGCCAGCAGCTTAGGACCCCGCGCTGTCTTC.